The rows below give T cell receptor beta chains drawn from one sample of a study of T cell responses to AZD1222 COVID-19 vaccine. Generated by immunoSEQ multiplex PCR, the TCRdb table keeps only in-frame clones and is missing some. The table shows around 200,000 clones, with about 91% occurring only once. Sequenced here: peripheral blood, sampled on day 0 of AZD1222 vaccination. All receptors come from an adult in good health. The CDR3 runs from the conserved cysteine through the conserved F or W. D genes are given only for firm matches. Size is stated for part of the rows, as once, few or many counts, or as a class when the clone is expanded.

TRBJ1-1	.	TRBV7-3	.	TGTGCCAGCAGCTCTGGCTTAGGGGCAGACACTGAAGCTTTCTTT	CASSSGLGADTEAFF
TRBJ2-7	TRBD1	TRBV6-1	.	TGTGCCAGCAGTGAAGCACACAGGGGCTCCTACGAGCAGTACTTC	CASSEAHRGSYEQYF
TRBJ1-6	TRBD1	TRBV7-8	once	TGTGCCAGCAGCTTAAGGCAGGGGGCTGAATCACCCCTCCACTTT	CASSLRQGAESPLHF
TRBJ2-7	.	TRBV9	.	TGTGCCAGCAGCGTAGCTTCGAGCTCCTACGAGCAGTACTTC	CASSVASSSYEQYF
TRBJ2-3	TRBD2	TRBV14	.	TGTGCCAGCAGGCTAGCGGGGAGCACAGATACGCAGTATTTT	CASRLAGSTDTQYF
TRBJ2-1	.	TRBV11-1	.	TGTGCCAGCAGCTTCACAGACCCCTATGAGCAGTTCTTC	CASSFTDPYEQFF
TRBJ2-1	.	TRBV11-2	.	TGTGCCAGCAGCTTAGTGAGGGGATCCTACAATGAGCAGTTCTTC	CASSLVRGSYNEQFF
TRBJ1-2	TRBD1	TRBV30	.	TGTGCCTGGAGTGTAAAGTACCGGGACAGAGCTAACTATGGCTACACCTTC	CAWSVKYRDRANYGYTF
TRBJ1-5	.	TRBV15	.	TGTGCCACCAAGCAGGGTGGTTTCAATCAGCCCCAGCATTTT	CATKQGGFNQPQHF
TRBJ2-5	TRBD2	TRBV10-3	.	TGTGCCATCAGTGAAGGGACTAGCGGGGCCCAGCAAGAGACCCAGTACTTC	CAISEGTSGAQQETQYF
TRBJ2-1	.	TRBV4-1	.	TGCGCCAGCAGCCAAGGAGGTGGCACCAGCTCCTACAATGAGCAGTTCTTC	CASSQGGGTSSYNEQFF
TRBJ2-5	.	TRBV7-2	.	TGTGCCAGCAGCTCGATGCGGGGTCAAGAGACCCAGTACTTC	CASSSMRGQETQYF
TRBJ1-4	.	TRBV2	.	TGTGCCAGCAGTGTCGACCCGGAGCGGGGTAATGAAAAACTGTTTTTT	CASSVDPERGNEKLFF
TRBJ2-5	.	TRBV2	.	TGTGCCAGCAGTGATCGTAGGAAAGAGACCCAGTACTTC	CASSDRRKETQYF
TRBJ2-7	TRBD1	TRBV5-1	.	TGCGCCAGCAGCCTCGACAGGGACTCCTACGAGCAGTACTTC	CASSLDRDSYEQYF
TRBJ1-2	.	TRBV23-1	.	TGCGCCAGCAGCCCTCCCGGAGTCCTCTATGGCTACACCTTC	CASSPPGVLYGYTF
TRBJ1-5	.	TRBV7-5	.	TGTGTCAGAAGCGCGGGACCCCACGGAGGTCAGCCCCAGCATTTT	CVRSAGPHGGQPQHF
TRBJ2-2	TRBD1	TRBV19	.	TGTGCCAGTAGTCCGAGGACAGGGGGCGGCGGGGAGCTGTTTTTT	CASSPRTGGGGELFF
TRBJ2-7	TRBD2	TRBV7-2	.	TGTGCCAGCAGCTTAGTGTGGGGGGGTTCCTACGAGCAGTACTTC	CASSLVWGGSYEQYF
TRBJ2-1	TRBD1	TRBV9	.	TGTGCCAGCAGCGTAGTCCCAGACAGGGTAAATGAGCAGTTCTTC	CASSVVPDRVNEQFF
TRBJ2-2	.	TRBV9	.	TGTGCCAGCAGCGTAGGGGGTCGGGGCACCGGGGAGCTGTTTTTT	CASSVGGRGTGELFF
TRBJ2-1	TRBD2	TRBV7-9	.	TGTGCCAGCAGCCCGGGCGGGGGGAAATACAATGAGCAGTTCTTC	CASSPGGGKYNEQFF
TRBJ1-2	TRBD1	TRBV5-1	once	TGCGCCAGCAGCGGGACAGGACAAAATTACCTCTATGGCTACACCTTC	CASSGTGQNYLYGYTF